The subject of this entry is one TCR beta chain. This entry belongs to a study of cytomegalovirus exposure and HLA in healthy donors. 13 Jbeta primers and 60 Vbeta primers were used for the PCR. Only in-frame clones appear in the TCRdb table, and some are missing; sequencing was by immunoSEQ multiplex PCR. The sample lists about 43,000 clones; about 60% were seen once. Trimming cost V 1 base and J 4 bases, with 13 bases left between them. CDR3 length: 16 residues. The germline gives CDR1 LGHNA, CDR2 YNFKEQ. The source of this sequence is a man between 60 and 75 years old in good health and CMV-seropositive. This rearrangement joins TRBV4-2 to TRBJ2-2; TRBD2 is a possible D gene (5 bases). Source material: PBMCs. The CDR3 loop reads CASSQVPGIGTGELFF. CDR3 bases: TGTGCCAGCAGCCAAGTTCCCGGGATTGGCACCGGGGAGCTGTTTTTT.